Below, one TCR beta chain is given with its context. The sample originates from a study of blood T cell repertoires in COVID-19. On the study more broadly: Samples of COVID-19 (acute and convalescent) were obtained from the United States, Italy and Spain. Sample material is recorded as cDNA or gDNA derived from T cells, B-cell-depleted T cells, or PBMCs.

The protocol was immunoSEQ multiplex PCR, while the TCRdb copy is restricted to in-frame clones and leaves out a portion. Of about 120,000 clones detected, nearly 90% appear once; the ten largest clones hold approximately 3.9%. The germline V and J ends were trimmed by 4 bases and 3 bases, with 14 bases remaining between them. The V gene's germline CDR1 is SGHDT and CDR2 YYEEEE. The CDR3 consists of 15 residues. Patients of the Seattle cohort, enrolled during active infection, were followed longitudinally. The sequence derives from a woman aged 60 to 75 with COVID-19, enrolled during active disease. The chain carries TRBV5-6 and TRBJ2-1, with D unresolved. The sequenced sample consisted of peripheral blood. The CDR3 bases are TGTGCCAGCAGCCCCCCTTCCCCTAACTACAATGAGCAGTTCTTC. It codes for CASSPPSPNYNEQFF.